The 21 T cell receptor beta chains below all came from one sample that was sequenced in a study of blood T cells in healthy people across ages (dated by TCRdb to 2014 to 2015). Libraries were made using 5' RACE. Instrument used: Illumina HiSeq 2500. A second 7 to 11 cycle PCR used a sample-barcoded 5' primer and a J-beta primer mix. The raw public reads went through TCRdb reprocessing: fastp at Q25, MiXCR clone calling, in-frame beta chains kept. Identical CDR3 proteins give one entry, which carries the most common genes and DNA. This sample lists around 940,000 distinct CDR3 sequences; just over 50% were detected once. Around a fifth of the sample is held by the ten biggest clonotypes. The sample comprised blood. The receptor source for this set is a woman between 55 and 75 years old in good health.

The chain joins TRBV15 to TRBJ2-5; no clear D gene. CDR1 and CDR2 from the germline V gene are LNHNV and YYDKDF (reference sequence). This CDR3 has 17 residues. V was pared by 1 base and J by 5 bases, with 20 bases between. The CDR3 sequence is CATSRGPGVRVEETQYF. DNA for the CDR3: TGTGCCACCAGCAGAGGGCCTGGGGTTAGGGTTGAGGAGACCCAGTACTTC.

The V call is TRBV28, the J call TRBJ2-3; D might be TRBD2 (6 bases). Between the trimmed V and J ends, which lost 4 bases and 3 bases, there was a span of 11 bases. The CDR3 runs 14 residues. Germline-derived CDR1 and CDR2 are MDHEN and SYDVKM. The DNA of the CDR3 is TGTGCCAGCAGTTACGGGAGTGATACAGATACGCAGTATTTT. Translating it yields CASSYGSDTDTQYF.

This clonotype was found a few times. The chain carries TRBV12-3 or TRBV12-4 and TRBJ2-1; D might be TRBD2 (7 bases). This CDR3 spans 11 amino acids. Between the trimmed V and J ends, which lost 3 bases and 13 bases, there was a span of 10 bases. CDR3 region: CASSFGGGQFF. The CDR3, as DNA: TGTGCCAGCAGTTTCGGCGGGGGCCAGTTCTTC.

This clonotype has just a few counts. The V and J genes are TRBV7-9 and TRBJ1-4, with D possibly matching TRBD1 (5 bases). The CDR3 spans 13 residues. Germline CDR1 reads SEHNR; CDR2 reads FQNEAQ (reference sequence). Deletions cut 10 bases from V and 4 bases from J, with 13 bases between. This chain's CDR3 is CAISGTYNEKLFF. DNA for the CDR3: TGTGCCATCTCCGGGACCTATAATGAAAAACTGTTTTTT.

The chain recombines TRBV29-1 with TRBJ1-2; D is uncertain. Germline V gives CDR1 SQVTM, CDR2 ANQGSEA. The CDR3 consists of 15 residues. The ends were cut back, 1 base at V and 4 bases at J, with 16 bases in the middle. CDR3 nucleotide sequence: TGCAGCGTTGAAGTGAGACGGTGGACCCTCTATGGCTACACCTTC. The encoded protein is CSVEVRRWTLYGYTF.

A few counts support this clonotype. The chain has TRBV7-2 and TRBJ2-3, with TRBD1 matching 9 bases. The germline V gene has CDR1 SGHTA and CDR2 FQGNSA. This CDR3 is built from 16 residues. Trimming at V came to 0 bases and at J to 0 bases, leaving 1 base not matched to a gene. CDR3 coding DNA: TGTGCCAGCAGCTTAGCCGGGACAGGGAGCACAGATACGCAGTATTTT. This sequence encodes CASSLAGTGSTDTQYF.

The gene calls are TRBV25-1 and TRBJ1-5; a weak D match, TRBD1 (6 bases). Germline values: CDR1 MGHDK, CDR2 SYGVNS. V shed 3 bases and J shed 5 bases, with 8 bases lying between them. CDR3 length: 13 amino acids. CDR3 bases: TGTGCCAGCAGTGACTGGGGGCATCAGCCCCAGCATTTT. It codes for CASSDWGHQPQHF.

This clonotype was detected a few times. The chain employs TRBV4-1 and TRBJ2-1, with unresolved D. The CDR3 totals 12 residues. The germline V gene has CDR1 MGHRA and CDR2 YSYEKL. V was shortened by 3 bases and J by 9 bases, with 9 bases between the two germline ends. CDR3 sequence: CASSHLGGEQFF. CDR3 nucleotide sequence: TGCGCCAGCAGCCATTTGGGCGGTGAGCAGTTCTTC.

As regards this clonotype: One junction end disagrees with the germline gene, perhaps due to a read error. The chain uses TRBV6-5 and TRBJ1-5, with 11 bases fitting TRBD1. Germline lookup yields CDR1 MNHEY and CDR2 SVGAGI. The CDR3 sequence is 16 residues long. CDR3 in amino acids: CTSSSKPGQGGQPQHF. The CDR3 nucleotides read TGTACCAGCAGTTCCAAACCGGGACAGGGGGGTCAGCCCCAGCATTTT.

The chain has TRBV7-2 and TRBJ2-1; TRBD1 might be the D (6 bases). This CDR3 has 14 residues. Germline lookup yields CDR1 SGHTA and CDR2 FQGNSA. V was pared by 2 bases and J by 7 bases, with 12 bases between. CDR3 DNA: TGTGCCAGCAGCTTACCGCCGAGGGGGAATGAGCAGTTCTTC. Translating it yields CASSLPPRGNEQFF.

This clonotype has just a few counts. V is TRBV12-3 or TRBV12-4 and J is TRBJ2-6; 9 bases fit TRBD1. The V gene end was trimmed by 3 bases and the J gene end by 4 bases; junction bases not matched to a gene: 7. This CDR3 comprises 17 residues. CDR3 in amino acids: CASSFGTGISGANVLTF. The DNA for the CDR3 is TGTGCCAGCAGTTTCGGGACAGGGATTTCCGGGGCCAACGTCCTGACTTTC.

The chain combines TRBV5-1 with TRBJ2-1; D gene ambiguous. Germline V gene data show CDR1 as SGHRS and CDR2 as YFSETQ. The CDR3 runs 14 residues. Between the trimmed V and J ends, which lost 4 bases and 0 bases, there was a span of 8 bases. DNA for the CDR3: TGCGCCAGCAGCGCCGACGTCTCCTACAATGAGCAGTTCTTC. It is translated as CASSADVSYNEQFF.

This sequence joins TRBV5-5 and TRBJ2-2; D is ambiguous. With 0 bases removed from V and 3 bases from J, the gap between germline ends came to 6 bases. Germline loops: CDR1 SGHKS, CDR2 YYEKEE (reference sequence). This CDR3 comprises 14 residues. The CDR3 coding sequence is TGTGCCAGCAGCTTGGTGGTGTACACCGGGGAGCTGTTTTTT. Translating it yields CASSLVVYTGELFF.

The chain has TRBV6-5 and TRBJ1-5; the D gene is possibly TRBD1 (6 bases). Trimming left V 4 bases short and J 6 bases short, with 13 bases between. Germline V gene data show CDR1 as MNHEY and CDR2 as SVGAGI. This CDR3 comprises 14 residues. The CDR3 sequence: CASSFRGGVQPQHF. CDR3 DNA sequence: TGTGCCAGCAGTTTCCGAGGGGGGGTTCAGCCCCAGCATTTT.

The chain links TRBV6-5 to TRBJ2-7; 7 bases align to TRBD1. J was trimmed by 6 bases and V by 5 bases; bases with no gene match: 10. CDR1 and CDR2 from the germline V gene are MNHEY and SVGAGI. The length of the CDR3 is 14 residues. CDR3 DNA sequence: TGTGCCAGCAGTCCGGGACAGCAGAGGGGCGAGCAGTACTTC. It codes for CASSPGQQRGEQYF.

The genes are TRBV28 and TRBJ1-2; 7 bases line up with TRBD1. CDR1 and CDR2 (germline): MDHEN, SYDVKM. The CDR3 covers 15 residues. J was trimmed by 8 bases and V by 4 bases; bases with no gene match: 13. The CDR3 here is CASSCTGEGCEGYTF. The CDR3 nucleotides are TGTGCCAGCAGTTGTACAGGGGAAGGGTGTGAGGGCTACACCTTC.

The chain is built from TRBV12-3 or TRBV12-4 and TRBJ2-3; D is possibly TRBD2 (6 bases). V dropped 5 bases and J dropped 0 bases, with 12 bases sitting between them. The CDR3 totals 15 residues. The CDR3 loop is CASSPSSVSTDTQYF. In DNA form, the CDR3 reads TGTGCCAGCAGTCCTTCTAGCGTCAGCACAGATACGCAGTATTTT.

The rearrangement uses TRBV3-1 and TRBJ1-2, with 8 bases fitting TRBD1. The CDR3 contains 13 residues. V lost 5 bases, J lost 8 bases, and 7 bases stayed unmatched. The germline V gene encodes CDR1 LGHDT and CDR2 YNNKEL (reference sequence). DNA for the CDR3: TGTGCCAGCAGCGACTTCGACAGGGGAGGCTACACCTTC. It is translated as CASSDFDRGGYTF.

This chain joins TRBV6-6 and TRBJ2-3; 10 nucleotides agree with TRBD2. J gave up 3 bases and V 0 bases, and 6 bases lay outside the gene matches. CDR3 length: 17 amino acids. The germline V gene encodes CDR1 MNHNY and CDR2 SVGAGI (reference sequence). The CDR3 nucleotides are TGTGCCAGCAGTTACTCGAAAGCGGGAGGGCCAACAGATACGCAGTATTTT. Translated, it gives CASSYSKAGGPTDTQYF.

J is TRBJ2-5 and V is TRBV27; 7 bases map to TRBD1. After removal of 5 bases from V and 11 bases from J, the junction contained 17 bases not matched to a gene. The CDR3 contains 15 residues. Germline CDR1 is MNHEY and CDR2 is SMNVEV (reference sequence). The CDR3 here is CASSARTGNNEWQYF. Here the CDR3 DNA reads TGTGCCAGCAGTGCGCGGACAGGTAACAACGAGTGGCAGTACTTC.

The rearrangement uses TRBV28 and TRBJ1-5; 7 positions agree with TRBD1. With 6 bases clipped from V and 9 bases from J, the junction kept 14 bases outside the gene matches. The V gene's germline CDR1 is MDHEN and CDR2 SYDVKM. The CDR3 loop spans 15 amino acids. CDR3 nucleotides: TGTGCCAGCAGGCAGAGACAGGGAAGGATTGGGCCCCAGCATTTT. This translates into CASRQRQGRIGPQHF.